One and the same sample provided the 32 T cell receptor beta chains below, sequenced in a study of blood T cells in healthy people across ages. The authors ran a second PCR of 7 to 11 cycles using a sample-barcoded 5' primer and a J-beta primer mix. TCRdb independently ran MiXCR on the 5' RACE reads; one entry per CDR3 protein. Counted here are about 590,000 distinct CDR3 sequences, about 28% occurring once; the ten biggest clones make up approximately 14%. Sequencing was performed on blood. These receptor sequences come from a woman of 80 years or more in good health.

In this sample, this clonotype turned up many times. The chain recombines TRBV12-3 or TRBV12-4 with TRBJ2-5, with D possibly being TRBD1 or TRBD2 (5 bases each). The CDR3 covers 12 residues. Trimming removed 7 bases at V and 5 bases at J, with 11 bases between. The DNA of the CDR3 is TGTGCCAGCACACTATGGGGGGAGACCCAGTACTTC. Translated: CASTLWGETQYF.

This clonotype has at least ten counts. This CDR3 reads CASRGTGGAKTQYF. The CDR3, as DNA: TGTGCCAGCAGGGGGACAGGGGGCGCGAAGACCCAGTACTTC. The chain has TRBV12-3 or TRBV12-4 and TRBJ2-5; 12 bases are shared with TRBD1. Unmatched junction bases numbered 5, after V lost 6 bases and J lost 6 bases. The CDR3 has 14 residues.

Remarks on this clonotype: A much larger clone is a single base away; this may be a read error. V usage is TRBV3-1 and J usage is TRBJ2-1; 9 bases agree with TRBD2. This CDR3 is built from 16 residues. The germline V gene encodes CDR1 LGHDT and CDR2 YNNKEL (reference sequence). V shed 1 base, J shed 13 bases, and the junction held 14 bases outside the gene matches. CDR3 region: CASSQGPSGAQETQFF. The DNA of the CDR3 is TGTGCCAGCAGCCAAGGACCTAGCGGGGCCCAAGAGACCCAGTTCTTC.

J is TRBJ2-5 and V is TRBV9, with 9 positions matching TRBD1. The CDR3 runs 17 residues. V trimming: 3 bases; J trimming: 11 bases; junction bases outside the gene matches: 20. CDR1 SGDLS and CDR2 YYNGEE come from the germline V gene. The CDR3 coding sequence is TGTGCCAGCAGCGGGGGACAGGGTCATTTCTCTCGGGATGAGCAGTACTTC. Protein product: CASSGGQGHFSRDEQYF. Full variable domain (remainder filled in from reference TRBV9 and TRBJ2-5): DSGVTQTPKHLITATGQRVTLRCSPRSGDLSVYWYQQSLDQGLQFLIQYYNGEERAKGNILERFSAQQFPDLHSELNLSSLELGDSALYFCASSGGQGHFSRDEQYFGPGTRLLVL.

V usage is TRBV4-1 and J usage is TRBJ2-3; 8 bases match TRBD1. The germline V gene encodes CDR1 MGHRA and CDR2 YSYEKL. The CDR3 length is 16 residues. Trimming removed 0 bases from V and 3 bases from J; junction bases left unmatched: 5. The CDR3 region is CASSQDGTGFTDTQYF. The CDR3 DNA reads TGCGCCAGCAGCCAAGATGGGACAGGATTTACAGATACGCAGTATTTT.

This clonotype appeared many times. The chain joins TRBV7-2 to TRBJ2-1; D not resolved. The germline V gene encodes CDR1 SGHTA and CDR2 FQGNSA. CDR3 length: 13 residues. The V end was cut by 5 bases, the J end by 9 bases, with 14 bases between. The CDR3 DNA reads as TGTGCCAGCAGCCCGAGGCCCGAGCGTGAGCAGTTCTTC. Residues: CASSPRPEREQFF.

This clonotype was seen a handful of times. This may come from a read error, since a much larger clone is one base off. The chain carries TRBV5-6 and TRBJ2-6; D remains unclear. This CDR3 region has 15 residues. The V gene's germline CDR1 is SGHDT and CDR2 YYEEEE. V shed 2 bases and J shed 4 bases, with 10 bases lying between them. The CDR3 is CASSFWVAGANVLTF. The CDR3 region has the DNA TGTGCCAGCAGCTTCTGGGTGGCGGGGGCCAACGTCCTGACTTTC.

This clonotype was observed once. The chain is built from TRBV7-6 and TRBJ2-7; no reliable D call. CDR3 length: 13 residues. Trimming removed 4 bases at V and 4 bases at J, with 11 bases between. Germline CDR1 reads SGHVS; CDR2 reads FNYEAQ. The CDR3 region is CASSSIEAYEQYF. The CDR3 nucleotides are TGTGCCAGCAGCTCCATAGAGGCGTACGAGCAGTACTTC. The full variable domain, completed using reference TRBV7-6 and TRBJ2-7, is GAGVSQSPRYKVTKRGQDVALRCDPISGHVSLYWYRQALGQGPEFLTYFNYEAQQDKSGLPNDRFSAERPEGSISTLTIQRTEQRDSAMYRCASSSIEAYEQYFGPGTRLTVT.

This clonotype was counted ten times or more. The V call is TRBV9, the J call TRBJ2-1; the match to TRBD2 covers 8 bases. Germline lookup yields CDR1 SGDLS and CDR2 YYNGEE. The CDR3 has 16 residues. With 0 bases clipped from V and 3 bases from J, the junction kept 5 bases outside the gene matches. DNA for the CDR3: TGTGCCAGCAGCGTAGGGCGACTAGCGTACTACAATGAGCAGTTCTTC. Amino acid sequence: CASSVGRLAYYNEQFF.

The V and J genes are TRBV5-1 and TRBJ1-1; no reliable D call. Germline V lookup: CDR1 SGHRS, CDR2 YFSETQ. The V end lost 0 bases, the J end lost 0 bases, and 6 bases lay between the germline ends. This CDR3 comprises 14 residues. The CDR3 DNA sequence: TGCGCCAGCAGCTTGGGGGCGATGAACACTGAAGCTTTCTTT. It translates to CASSLGAMNTEAFF.

About this clonotype itself: Because the CDR3 is missing its conserved closing phenylalanine or tryptophan, this is likely a read error. CDR3: CACSEGLVYNEQFL. The CDR3, as DNA: TGTGCCTGCTCGGAAGGACTAGTCTACAATGAGCAGTTCTTA. The J gene is TRBJ2-1, the V gene TRBV30, with 7 positions matching TRBD2. CDR3 length: 14 residues. Looked up from germline, CDR1 is GTSNPN and CDR2 is SVGIG (reference sequence). V lost 6 bases and J lost 3; bases outside the gene matches: 8.

V usage is TRBV6-6 and J usage is TRBJ2-2; tentative D call: TRBD1 (7 bases). The CDR3 spans 16 residues. In germline, CDR1 is MNHNY, CDR2 SVGAGI (reference sequence). Trimming cost V 7 bases and J 5 bases, with 20 bases left between them. The CDR3 spells CASNLEGASWTGELFF. DNA of the CDR3: TGTGCCAGCAACTTGGAGGGGGCCAGTTGGACCGGGGAGCTGTTTTTT.

This clonotype was counted at least ten times. The J gene is TRBJ2-1, the V gene TRBV20-1, with 8 bases aligning to TRBD1. The germline V gene encodes CDR1 DFQATT and CDR2 SNEGSKA (reference sequence). The CDR3 loop spans 16 amino acids. The junction had 7 bases not matched to a gene; V was cut back by 3 bases and J by 0 bases. CDR3 loop: CSASPGQGNSYNEQFF. The CDR3 DNA is TGCAGTGCTAGTCCTGGACAGGGCAACTCCTACAATGAGCAGTTCTTC.

The sample holds a few counts of this clonotype. The rearrangement joins TRBV27 to TRBJ2-5; perhaps TRBD2 as D (6 bases). Trimming took 2 bases from V and 2 from J, leaving 12 bases between them. Germline V gene data show CDR1 as MNHEY and CDR2 as SMNVEV (reference sequence). The CDR3 runs 15 residues. The CDR3 is CASSLAGRQQETQYF. The CDR3 DNA reads as TGTGCCAGCAGTTTAGCGGGACGGCAACAAGAGACCCAGTACTTC.

This clonotype was observed at least ten times. The chain has TRBV3-1 and TRBJ2-7; TRBD1 matches at 9 bases. Unmatched junction bases numbered 9, after V lost 1 base and J lost 5 bases. The CDR3 is 16 amino acids. CDR1 LGHDT and CDR2 YNNKEL come from the germline V gene (reference sequence). This chain's CDR3 is CASSQVGTGILNEQYF. CDR3 in DNA: TGTGCCAGCAGCCAAGTAGGGACAGGGATTCTGAACGAGCAGTACTTC.

The chain links TRBV2 to TRBJ1-2; TRBD1 matches at 7 bases. Germline CDR1 is SNHLY and CDR2 is FYNNEI. V trimming: 6 bases; J trimming: 4 bases; junction bases outside the gene matches: 8. The CDR3 totals 14 residues. The CDR3 spells CASRDQQGSYGYTF. CDR3 bases: TGTGCCAGCAGGGATCAACAGGGGAGCTATGGCTACACCTTC.

Turning to this clonotype: The junction departs from the called germline gene at one end, perhaps through a read error. This chain links TRBV29-1 with TRBJ2-1, with TRBD2 matching 12 bases. This CDR3 is 15 amino acids long. The germline V gene has CDR1 SQVTM and CDR2 ANQGSEA. The CDR3 DNA follows: TGCAGCGTTTCTCAAAAGGGACTAGCGGGCAATAAGCAGTTCTTC. It codes for CSVSQKGLAGNKQFF.

This clonotype showed up just a few times. This rearrangement joins TRBV3-1 to TRBJ1-2; 8 nucleotides match TRBD1. Unmatched junction bases numbered 14, after V lost 0 bases and J lost 2 bases. The CDR3 extends over 19 amino acids. Germline V CDR1 and CDR2: LGHDT, YNNKEL (reference sequence). Here the CDR3 DNA reads TGTGCCAGCAGCCAAGATTCATCGGACAGGGTCGCCGAGAACTATGGCTACACCTTC. Translation: CASSQDSSDRVAENYGYTF.

This clonotype has a handful of counts. V and J are TRBV21-1 and TRBJ1-5; the table names TRBD1, a call not compared with the DNA. TRBV21-1 is a recognized pseudogene. The length of the CDR3 is 16 residues. The CDR3 region has the DNA TGTGCCAGCAGCTCCCGGGACAGGGCGTTTAATCAGCCCCAGCATTTT. This sequence encodes CASSSRDRAFNQPQHF.

Comment on this clonotype: A much larger clone lies a single base off, so this may be a read error. The CDR3 does not close with the conserved phenylalanine or tryptophan, likely indicating a read error. V usage is TRBV11-2 and J usage is TRBJ2-3; maybe TRBD2 (7 bases). CDR1 is SGHAT, CDR2 FQNNGV, per germline. Trimming shortened V by 1 base and J by 1 base, and 12 bases separated the two germline ends. CDR3 length: 16 amino acids. The CDR3 nucleotides read TGTGCCAGCAGCTTAGGGACGGGGGGCGGCACAGATACGCAGTATGTT. Translating it yields CASSLGTGGGTDTQYV.

This clonotype has more than one count but fewer than ten. This chain uses TRBV5-1 with TRBJ1-1, with 11 nucleotides matching TRBD1. V lost 3 bases to trimming and J lost 1 base; unmatched junction nucleotides: 2. The CDR3 is 15 residues long. The germline V gene has CDR1 SGHRS and CDR2 YFSETQ. CDR3 bases: TGCGCCAGCAGCTGGGGACAGGGGGGGAACACTGAAGCTTTCTTT. Its translation is CASSWGQGGNTEAFF.

The rearrangement links TRBV30 to TRBJ1-1; D ambiguous. Germline V CDR1 and CDR2: GTSNPN, SVGIG (reference sequence). The CDR3 covers 11 residues. V was clipped by 7 bases and J by 1 base, with 7 bases between them. CDR3 bases: TGTGCCTTTTCAGCGAACACTGAAGCTTTCTTT. Residues: CAFSANTEAFF.

This clonotype was picked up one time. One junction end does not reproduce the germline sequence, and a read error may be involved. The V call is TRBV5-1, the J call TRBJ2-1; D remains ambiguous. The length of the CDR3 is 14 residues. In germline, CDR1 is SGHRS, CDR2 YFSETQ. CDR3 nucleotide sequence: TGCGCCGGCAGCTCCGACCCTTCCGAGAATGAGCAGTTCTTC. Its translation is CAGSSDPSENEQFF.

The table lists this clonotype with a few counts. A much larger clone differs from this one at a single base, so this may be a read error. V is TRBV4-2 and J is TRBJ2-5; 7 bases fit TRBD1. Germline V gives CDR1 LGHNA, CDR2 YNFKEQ. The CDR3 extends over 14 amino acids. The ends lost 0 bases at V and 11 bases at J; junction bases unmatched: 9. The CDR3 coding sequence is TGTGCCAGCAGCCAAGATCTAGGGGGCAATGAGCAGTACTTC. This gives the protein CASSQDLGGNEQYF.

With respect to this clonotype: Possible read error: a much larger clone is one base away. This sequence joins TRBV4-1 and TRBJ2-1, with D maybe TRBD2 (6 bases). Germline V CDR1 and CDR2: MGHRA, YSYEKL. The CDR3 is 14 amino acids. V dropped 3 bases and J dropped 11 bases, with 17 bases sitting between them. Here the CDR3 DNA reads TGCGCCAGCAGCCAGGAGGGGTTGGGAAATAAGCAGTTCTTC. This sequence encodes CASSQEGLGNKQFF.

This clonotype was detected a few times. The chain carries TRBV6-6 and TRBJ2-1, with 16 bases matching TRBD2. Germline CDR1 reads MNHNY; CDR2 reads SVGAGI (reference sequence). This CDR3 comprises 15 residues. The J segment lost 13 bases and the V segment lost 6 bases, leaving 9 bases of the junction unmatched. The CDR3 protein is CASSPGGTSGGVQFF. The CDR3, as DNA: TGTGCCAGCAGCCCCGGCGGGACTAGCGGGGGGGTTCAGTTCTTC.

This clonotype has a count of ten or more. V and J are TRBV7-2 and TRBJ1-2; weak D call: TRBD1 (6 bases). The germline CDR1 and CDR2 sequences are SGHTA and FQGNSA. The length of the CDR3 is 13 residues. V was clipped by 5 bases and J by 8 bases, with 15 bases between them. CDR3 sequence reads: CASSPTPGVGYTF. The CDR3 coding sequence is TGTGCCAGCAGCCCAACCCCAGGGGTCGGCTACACCTTC.

This clonotype was seen only a few times. The chain uses TRBV6-2 or TRBV6-3 and TRBJ2-6, with D perhaps matching TRBD1 or TRBD2 (5 bases each). Trimming shortened V by 7 bases and J by 0 bases, and 13 bases separated the two germline ends. Germline CDR1 is MNHEY and CDR2 is SVGEGT. The CDR3 covers 16 residues. The CDR3: CASTPGRLSGANVLTF. The CDR3, as DNA: TGTGCCAGCACTCCGGGACGCCTCTCTGGGGCCAACGTCCTGACTTTC.

In this sample, this clonotype turned up once. An end of the junction differs from the germline gene, which may be a read error. The rearrangement uses TRBV28 and TRBJ2-5; D is possibly TRBD2 (7 bases). The DNA matches TRBJ2-7 better at its end, which makes the J call doubtful. Germline lookup yields CDR1 MDHEN and CDR2 SYDVKM. There are 16 residues in the CDR3. The CDR3 region is CAGSPSGGGSWYEQYF. The CDR3 DNA follows: TGTGCCGGCAGTCCTAGTGGGGGGGGCTCGTGGTACGAGCAGTACTTC.

Many counts were recorded for this clonotype. The chain uses TRBV5-1 and TRBJ2-7; D call uncertain. V was trimmed by 0 bases and J by 7 bases, leaving 14 bases between them. This CDR3 region has 14 residues. Germline lookup yields CDR1 SGHRS and CDR2 YFSETQ. The DNA for the CDR3 is TGCGCCAGCAGCTTGGCCGAATTCAAGGGAGAGCAGTACTTC. Its protein product is CASSLAEFKGEQYF.

The chain links TRBV11-2 to TRBJ1-2; D is possibly TRBD1 (6 bases). Germline loops: CDR1 SGHAT, CDR2 FQNNGV. V gave up 4 bases and J gave up 8 bases, with 17 bases separating them. The CDR3 runs 14 residues. Here the CDR3 reads CASSWNPDRLGYTF. Written as DNA, the CDR3 is TGTGCCAGCAGCTGGAACCCGGACAGACTGGGCTACACCTTC.

J is TRBJ1-2 and V is TRBV28, with 8 bases identical to TRBD1. Germline V gene lookup returns CDR1 MDHEN and CDR2 SYDVKM. This CDR3 has 14 amino acids. J lost 3 bases, V lost 3 bases, and 3 bases had no gene match. For the CDR3, the DNA is TGTGCCAGCAGTTTCGGACAGGGCCACTATGGCTACACCTTC. It yields the protein CASSFGQGHYGYTF.